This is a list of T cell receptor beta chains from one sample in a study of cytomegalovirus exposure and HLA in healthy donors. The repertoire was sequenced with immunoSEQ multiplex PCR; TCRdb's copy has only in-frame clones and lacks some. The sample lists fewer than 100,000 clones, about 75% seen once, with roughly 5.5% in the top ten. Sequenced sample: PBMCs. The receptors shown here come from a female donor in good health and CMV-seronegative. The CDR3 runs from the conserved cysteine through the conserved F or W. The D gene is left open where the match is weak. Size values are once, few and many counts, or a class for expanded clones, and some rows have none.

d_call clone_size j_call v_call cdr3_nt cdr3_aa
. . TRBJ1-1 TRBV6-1 TGTGCCAGCCAATTGGAGGCTGAAGCTTTCTTT CASQLEAEAFF
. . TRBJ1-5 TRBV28 TGTGCCAGCAGTTCGGACAGAGATAATCAGCCCCAGCATTTT CASSSDRDNQPQHF
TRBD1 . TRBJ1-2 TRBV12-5 TGTGCTAGTGGTTTCAGACAGGGGAAAGGGCCAAACTATGGCTACACCTTC CASGFRQGKGPNYGYTF
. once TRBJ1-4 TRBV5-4 TGTGCCAGCAGCATCCCTTTCGGGGGGATTAATGAAAAACTGTTTTTT CASSIPFGGINEKLFF
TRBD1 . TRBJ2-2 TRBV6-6 TGTGCCAGCAGCCCCCCCGGGACAGGGAACACCGGGGAGCTGTTTTTT CASSPPGTGNTGELFF
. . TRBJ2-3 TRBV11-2 TGTGCCAGCAGCCCGAGCACAGATACGCAGTATTTT CASSPSTDTQYF
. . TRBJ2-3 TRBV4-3 TGCGCCAGCAGCCAGACACAGGATTATACGCAGTATTTT CASSQTQDYTQYF
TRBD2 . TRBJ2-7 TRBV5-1 TGCGCCAGCAGCTTGGTGGTTAGCGGGGTGCCCTACGAGCAGTACTTC CASSLVVSGVPYEQYF
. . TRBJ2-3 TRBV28 TGTGCCAGCAGGGCGGGACAGCTATACACAGATACGCAGTATTTT CASRAGQLYTDTQYF
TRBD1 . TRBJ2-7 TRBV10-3 TGTGCCATCAACGTTGGGACAGCTTCCTACGAGCAGTACTTC CAINVGTASYEQYF
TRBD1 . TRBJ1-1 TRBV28 TGTGCCAGCAGAACAGACAGGGGAACTGAAGCTTTCTTT CASRTDRGTEAFF
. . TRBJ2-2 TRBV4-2 TGTGCCAGCAGCCAAGAACTAGATGCCGGGGAGCTGTTTTTT CASSQELDAGELFF
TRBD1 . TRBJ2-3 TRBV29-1 TGCAGCGGGACCCAATACAGGGGGAGCTACACAGATACGCAGTATTTT CSGTQYRGSYTDTQYF
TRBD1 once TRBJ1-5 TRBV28 TGTGCCAGCAGGTCCCCTGGACAGGGTCGGCAGCCCCAGCATTTT CASRSPGQGRQPQHF
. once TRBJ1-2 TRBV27 TGTGCCAGCAGTCCCCAGGGGTTCCCTAACTATGGCTACACCTTC CASSPQGFPNYGYTF
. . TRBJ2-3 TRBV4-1 TGCGCCAGCAGCCAAGACTTTAACTCAGATACGCAGTATTTT CASSQDFNSDTQYF
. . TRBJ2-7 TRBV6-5 TGTGCCAAGGACACAACCTACGAGCAGTACTTC CAKDTTYEQYF
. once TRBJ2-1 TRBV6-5 TGTGCCAGCAGGAAAGGGGCCAATGAGCAGTTCTTC CASRKGANEQFF
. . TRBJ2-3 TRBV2 TGTGCCAGCAGTGCACACCTTAGCACAGATACGCAGTATTTT CASSAHLSTDTQYF
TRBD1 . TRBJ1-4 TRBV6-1 TGTGCCAGCAGTGAACTCAGGGGGACTAATGAAAAACTGTTTTTT CASSELRGTNEKLFF